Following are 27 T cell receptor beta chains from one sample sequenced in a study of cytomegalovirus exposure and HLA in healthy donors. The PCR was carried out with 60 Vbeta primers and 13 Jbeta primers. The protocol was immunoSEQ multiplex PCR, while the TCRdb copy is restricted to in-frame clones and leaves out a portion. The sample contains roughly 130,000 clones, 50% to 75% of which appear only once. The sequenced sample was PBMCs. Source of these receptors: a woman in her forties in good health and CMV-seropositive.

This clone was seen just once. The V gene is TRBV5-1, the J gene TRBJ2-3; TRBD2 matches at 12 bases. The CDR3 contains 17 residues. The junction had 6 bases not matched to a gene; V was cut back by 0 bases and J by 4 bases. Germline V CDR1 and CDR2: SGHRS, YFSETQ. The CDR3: CASSLGASGGAADTQYF. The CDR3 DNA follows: TGCGCCAGCAGCTTGGGGGCTAGCGGGGGGGCCGCAGATACGCAGTATTTT.

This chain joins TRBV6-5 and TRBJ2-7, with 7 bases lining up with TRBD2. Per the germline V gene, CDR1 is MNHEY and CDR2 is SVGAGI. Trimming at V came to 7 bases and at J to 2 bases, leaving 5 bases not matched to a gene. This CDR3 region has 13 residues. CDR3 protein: CASNPSGTYEQYF. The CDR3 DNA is TGTGCCAGCAACCCTAGCGGAACCTACGAGCAGTACTTC.

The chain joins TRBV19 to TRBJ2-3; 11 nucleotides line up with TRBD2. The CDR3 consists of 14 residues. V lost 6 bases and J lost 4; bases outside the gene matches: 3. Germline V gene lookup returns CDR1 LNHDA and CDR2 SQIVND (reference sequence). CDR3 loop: CASRLAGEADTQYF. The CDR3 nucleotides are TGTGCCAGTAGACTAGCGGGGGAAGCAGATACGCAGTATTTT.

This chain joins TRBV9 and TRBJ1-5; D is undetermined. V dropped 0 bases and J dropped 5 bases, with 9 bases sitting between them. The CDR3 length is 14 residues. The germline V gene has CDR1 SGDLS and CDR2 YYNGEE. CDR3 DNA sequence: TGTGCCAGCAGCGTAGGGCGGGGAGATCAGCCCCAGCATTTT. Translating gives CASSVGRGDQPQHF.

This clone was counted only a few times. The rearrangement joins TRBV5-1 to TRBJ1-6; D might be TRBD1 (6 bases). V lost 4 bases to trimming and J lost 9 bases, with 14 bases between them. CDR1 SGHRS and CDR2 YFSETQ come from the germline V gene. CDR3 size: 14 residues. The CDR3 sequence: CASSGGGEGSPLHF. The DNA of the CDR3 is TGCGCCAGCAGCGGAGGGGGGGAAGGTTCACCCCTCCACTTT.

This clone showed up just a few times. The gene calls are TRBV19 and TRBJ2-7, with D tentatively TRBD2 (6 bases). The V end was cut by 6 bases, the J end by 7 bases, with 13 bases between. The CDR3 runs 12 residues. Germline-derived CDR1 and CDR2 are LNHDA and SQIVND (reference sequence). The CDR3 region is CASSNLGGEQYF. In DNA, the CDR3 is TGTGCCAGTAGCAACCTTGGGGGGGAGCAGTACTTC.

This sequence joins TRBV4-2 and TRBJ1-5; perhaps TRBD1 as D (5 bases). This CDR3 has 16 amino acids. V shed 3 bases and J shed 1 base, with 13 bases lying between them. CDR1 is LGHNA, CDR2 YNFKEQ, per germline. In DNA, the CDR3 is TGTGCCAGCAGCCAGTCCTTGACAGTGAGCAATCAGCCCCAGCATTTT. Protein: CASSQSLTVSNQPQHF.

The CDR3 loop is CASREIQIYSYEQYF. In nucleotides, the CDR3 is TGTGCCAGCAGGGAAATACAGATCTACTCCTACGAGCAGTACTTC. The chain has TRBV2 and TRBJ2-7; D call uncertain. V lost 6 bases to trimming and J lost 0 bases, with 15 bases between them. The CDR3 is 15 amino acids. Looked up from germline, CDR1 is SNHLY and CDR2 is FYNNEI.

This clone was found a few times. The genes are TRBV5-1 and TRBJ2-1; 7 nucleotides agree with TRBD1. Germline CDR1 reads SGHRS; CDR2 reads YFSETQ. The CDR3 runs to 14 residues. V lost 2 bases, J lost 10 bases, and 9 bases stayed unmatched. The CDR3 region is CASSLDRVGGEQFF. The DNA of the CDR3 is TGCGCCAGCAGCTTAGACAGGGTTGGCGGGGAGCAGTTCTTC.

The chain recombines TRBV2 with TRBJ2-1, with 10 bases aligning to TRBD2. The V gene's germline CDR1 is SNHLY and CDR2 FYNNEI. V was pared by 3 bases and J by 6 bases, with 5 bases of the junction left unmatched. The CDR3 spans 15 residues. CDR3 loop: CASSEGGLAFNEQFF. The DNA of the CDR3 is TGTGCCAGCAGTGAGGGGGGACTAGCGTTCAATGAGCAGTTCTTC. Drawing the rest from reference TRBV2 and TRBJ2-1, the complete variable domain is EPEVTQTPSHQVTQMGQEVILRCVPISNHLYFYWYRQILGQKVEFLVSFYNNEISEKSEIFDDQFSVERPDGSNFTLKIRSTKLEDSAMYFCASSEGGLAFNEQFFGPGTRLTVL.

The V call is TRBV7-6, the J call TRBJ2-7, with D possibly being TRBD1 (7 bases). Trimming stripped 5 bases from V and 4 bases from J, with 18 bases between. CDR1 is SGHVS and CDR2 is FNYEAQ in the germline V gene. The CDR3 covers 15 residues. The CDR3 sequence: CASSGGTARLYEQYF. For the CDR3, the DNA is TGTGCCAGCAGCGGGGGGACAGCTCGCCTTTACGAGCAGTACTTC.

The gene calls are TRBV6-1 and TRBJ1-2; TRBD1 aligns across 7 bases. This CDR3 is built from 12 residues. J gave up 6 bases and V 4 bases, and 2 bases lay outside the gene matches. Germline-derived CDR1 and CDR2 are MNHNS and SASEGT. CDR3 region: CASSGTGDGYTF. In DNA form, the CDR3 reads TGTGCCAGCAGTGGTACAGGGGATGGCTACACCTTC.

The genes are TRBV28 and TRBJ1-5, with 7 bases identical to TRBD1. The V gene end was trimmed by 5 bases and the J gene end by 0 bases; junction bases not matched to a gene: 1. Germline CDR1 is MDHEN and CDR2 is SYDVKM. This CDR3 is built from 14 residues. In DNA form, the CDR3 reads TGTGCCAGCAGTAACAGGGGTAGCAATCAGCCCCAGCATTTT. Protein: CASSNRGSNQPQHF. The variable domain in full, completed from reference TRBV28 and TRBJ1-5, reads DVKVTQSSRYLVKRTGEKVFLECVQDMDHENMFWYRQDPGLGLRLIYFSYDVKMKEKGDIPEGYSVSREKKERFSLILESASTNQTSMYLCASSNRGSNQPQHFGDGTRLSIL.

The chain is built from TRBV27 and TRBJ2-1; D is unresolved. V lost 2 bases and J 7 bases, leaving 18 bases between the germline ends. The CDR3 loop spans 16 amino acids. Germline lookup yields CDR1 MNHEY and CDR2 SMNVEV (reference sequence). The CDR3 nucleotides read TGTGCCAGCAGTTTAGTTAGATCCAAAGACAATAATGAGCAGTTCTTC. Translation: CASSLVRSKDNNEQFF.

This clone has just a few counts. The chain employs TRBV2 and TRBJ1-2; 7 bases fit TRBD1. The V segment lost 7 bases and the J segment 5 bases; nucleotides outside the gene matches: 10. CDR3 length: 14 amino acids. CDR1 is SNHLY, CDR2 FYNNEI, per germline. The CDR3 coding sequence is TGTGCCAGCACTGTACAGGGGTCGGAATATGGCTACACCTTC. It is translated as CASTVQGSEYGYTF.

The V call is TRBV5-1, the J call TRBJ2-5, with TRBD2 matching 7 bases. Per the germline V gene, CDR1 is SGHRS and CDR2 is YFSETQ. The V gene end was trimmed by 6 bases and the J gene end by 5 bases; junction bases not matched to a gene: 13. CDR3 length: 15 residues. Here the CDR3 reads CASTPSTGRLETQYF. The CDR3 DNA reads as TGCGCCAGCACCCCCTCCACCGGGAGGCTGGAGACCCAGTACTTC.

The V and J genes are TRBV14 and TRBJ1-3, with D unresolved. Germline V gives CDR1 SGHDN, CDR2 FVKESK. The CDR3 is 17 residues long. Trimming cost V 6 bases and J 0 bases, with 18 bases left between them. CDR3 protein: CASSQSARRDSGNTIYF. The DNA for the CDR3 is TGTGCCAGCAGTCAGTCGGCCCGGAGAGACTCTGGAAACACCATATATTTT.

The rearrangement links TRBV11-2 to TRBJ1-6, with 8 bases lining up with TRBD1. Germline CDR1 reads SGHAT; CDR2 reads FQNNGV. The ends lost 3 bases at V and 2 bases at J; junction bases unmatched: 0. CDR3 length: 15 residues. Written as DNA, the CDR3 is TGTGCCAGCAGCTTGACAGGGGCCTATAATTCACCCCTCCACTTT. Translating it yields CASSLTGAYNSPLHF.

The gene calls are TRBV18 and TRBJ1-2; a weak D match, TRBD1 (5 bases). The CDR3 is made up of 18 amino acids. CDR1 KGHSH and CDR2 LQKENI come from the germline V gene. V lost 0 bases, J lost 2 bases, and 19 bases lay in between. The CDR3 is CASSPPVSSRGGNYGYTF. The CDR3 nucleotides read TGTGCCAGCTCACCACCGGTTAGTAGCCGGGGGGGGAACTATGGCTACACCTTC.

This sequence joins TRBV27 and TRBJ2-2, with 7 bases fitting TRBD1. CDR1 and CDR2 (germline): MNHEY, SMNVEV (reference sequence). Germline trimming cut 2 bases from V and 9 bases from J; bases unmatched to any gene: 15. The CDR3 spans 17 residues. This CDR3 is CASSLEGDSPIPRELFF. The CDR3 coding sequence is TGTGCCAGCAGTTTAGAAGGGGACAGCCCCATACCCAGGGAGCTGTTTTTT.

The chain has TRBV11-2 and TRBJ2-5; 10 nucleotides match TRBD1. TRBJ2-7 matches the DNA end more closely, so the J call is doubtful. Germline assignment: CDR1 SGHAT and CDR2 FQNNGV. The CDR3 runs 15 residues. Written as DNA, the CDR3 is TGTGCCAGCAGCGACCCGGGACAGGGGCACTACGAGCAGTACTTC. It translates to CASSDPGQGHYEQYF.

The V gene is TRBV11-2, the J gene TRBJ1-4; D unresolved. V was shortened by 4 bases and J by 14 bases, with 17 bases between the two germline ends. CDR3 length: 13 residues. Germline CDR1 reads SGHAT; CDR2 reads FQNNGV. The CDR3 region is CASSSTGFTGLFF. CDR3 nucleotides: TGTGCCAGCAGCTCGACGGGGTTTACCGGGCTGTTTTTT. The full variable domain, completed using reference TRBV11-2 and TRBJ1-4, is EAGVAQSPRYKIIEKRQSVAFWCNPISGHATLYWYQQILGQGPKLLIQFQNNGVVDDSQLPKDRFSAERLKGVDSTLKIQPAKLEDSAVYLCASSSTGFTGLFFGSGTQLSVL.

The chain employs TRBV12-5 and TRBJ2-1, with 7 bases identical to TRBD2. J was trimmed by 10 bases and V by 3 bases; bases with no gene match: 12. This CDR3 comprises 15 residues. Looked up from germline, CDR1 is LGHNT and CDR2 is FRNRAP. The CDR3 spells CASGFLKRGVWEQFF. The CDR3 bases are TGTGCTAGTGGTTTCCTTAAGCGGGGCGTCTGGGAGCAGTTCTTC.

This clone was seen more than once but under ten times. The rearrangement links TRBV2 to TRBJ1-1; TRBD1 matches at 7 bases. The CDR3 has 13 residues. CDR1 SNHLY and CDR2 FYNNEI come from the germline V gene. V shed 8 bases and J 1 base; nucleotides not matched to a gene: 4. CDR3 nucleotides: TGTGCCAGCCGTAGGGGGCGGAACACTGAAGCTTTCTTT. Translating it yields CASRRGRNTEAFF. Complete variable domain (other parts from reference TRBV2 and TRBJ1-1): EPEVTQTPSHQVTQMGQEVILRCVPISNHLYFYWYRQILGQKVEFLVSFYNNEISEKSEIFDDQFSVERPDGSNFTLKIRSTKLEDSAMYFCASRRGRNTEAFFGQGTRLTVV.

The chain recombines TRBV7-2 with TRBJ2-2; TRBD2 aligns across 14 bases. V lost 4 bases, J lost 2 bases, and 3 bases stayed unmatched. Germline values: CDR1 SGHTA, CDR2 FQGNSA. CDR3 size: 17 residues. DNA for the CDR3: TGTGCCAGCAGCTCGGGACTAGCGGGAGTTAACACCGGGGAGCTGTTTTTT. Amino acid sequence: CASSSGLAGVNTGELFF.

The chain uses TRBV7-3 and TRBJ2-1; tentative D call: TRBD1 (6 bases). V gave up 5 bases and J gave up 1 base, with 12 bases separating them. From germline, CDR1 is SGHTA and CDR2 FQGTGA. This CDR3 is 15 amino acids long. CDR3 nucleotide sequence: TGTGCCAGCAGCGCCGCCGGGACATCCTACAATGAGCAGTTCTTC. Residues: CASSAAGTSYNEQFF.

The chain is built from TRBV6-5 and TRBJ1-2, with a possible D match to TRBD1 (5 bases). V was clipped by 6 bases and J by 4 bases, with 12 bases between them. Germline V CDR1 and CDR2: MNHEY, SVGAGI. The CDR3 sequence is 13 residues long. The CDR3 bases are TGTGCCAGCAGCCCGTCGGGGGGCTATGGCTACACCTTC. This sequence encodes CASSPSGGYGYTF.